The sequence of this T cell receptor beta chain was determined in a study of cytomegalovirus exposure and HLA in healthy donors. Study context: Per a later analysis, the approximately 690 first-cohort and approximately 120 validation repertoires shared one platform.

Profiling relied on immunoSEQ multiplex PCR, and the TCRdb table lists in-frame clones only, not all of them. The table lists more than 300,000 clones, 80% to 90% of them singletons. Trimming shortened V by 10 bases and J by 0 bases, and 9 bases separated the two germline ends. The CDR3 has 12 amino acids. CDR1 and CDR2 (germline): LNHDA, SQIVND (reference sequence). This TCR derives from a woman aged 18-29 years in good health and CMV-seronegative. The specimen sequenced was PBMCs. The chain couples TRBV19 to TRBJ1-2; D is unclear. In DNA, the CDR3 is TGTGCCATAAGACAAGCTAACTATGGCTACACCTTC. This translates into CAIRQANYGYTF.